This entry lists 8 T cell receptor beta chains sequenced from one sample in a study of cytomegalovirus exposure and HLA in healthy donors. The primer mix had 60 Vbeta and 13 Jbeta primers. Sequencing was performed with immunoSEQ multiplex PCR; in TCRdb, only in-frame clones are kept and a portion is missing. The sample records 75,000 to 100,000 clones, 7.6% being singletons. Material: PBMCs. Source of these receptors: a man aged 45 to 65 in good health and CMV-seronegative.

J is TRBJ2-2 and V is TRBV19; 8 nucleotides line up with TRBD2. The CDR3 runs to 15 residues. CDR1 is LNHDA and CDR2 is SQIVND in the germline V gene (reference sequence). V shed 2 bases and J 1 base; nucleotides not matched to a gene: 0. Here the CDR3 DNA reads TGTGCCAGTAGTATACTAGCGGGGAACACCGGGGAGCTGTTTTTT. This translates into CASSILAGNTGELFF.

This clone appeared a few times. The CDR3 region has the DNA TGTGCCAGCAGTTTATCGGGTTTGGGTTCTGGGGCCAACGTCCTGACTTTC. It codes for CASSLSGLGSGANVLTF. The chain recombines TRBV28 with TRBJ2-6; D is undetermined. The CDR3 sequence is 17 residues long. Germline loops: CDR1 MDHEN, CDR2 SYDVKM. Trimming took off 1 base at V and 1 base at J, with 11 bases between the two ends.

The chain recombines TRBV28 with TRBJ2-4; 10 positions agree with TRBD2. V shed 6 bases and J 1 base; nucleotides not matched to a gene: 6. The V gene's germline CDR1 is MDHEN and CDR2 SYDVKM. This CDR3 is built from 16 residues. This CDR3 reads CASRPSGRGAKNIQYF. CDR3 DNA sequence: TGTGCCAGCAGACCGAGCGGGAGGGGGGCCAAAAACATTCAGTACTTC.

The V call is TRBV15, the J call TRBJ2-5; no reliable D call. The V gene lost 3 bases and the J gene lost 7 bases, with 12 bases spanning the gap. This CDR3 comprises 13 residues. Germline V lookup: CDR1 LNHNV, CDR2 YYDKDF (reference sequence). The CDR3 region is CATSRSGFGTQYF. The CDR3 region has the DNA TGTGCCACCAGCAGGTCAGGATTTGGGACCCAGTACTTC. Full variable domain (rest looked up from reference TRBV15 and TRBJ2-5): DAMVIQNPRYQVTQFGKPVTLSCSQTLNHNVMYWYQQKSSQAPKLLFHYYDKDFNNEADTPDNFQSRRPNTSFCFLDIRSPGLGDTAMYLCATSRSGFGTQYFGPGTRLLVL.

This clone has a handful of counts. The chain has TRBV25-1 and TRBJ1-5, with D perhaps TRBD1 (6 bases). V was cut by 2 bases and J by 4 bases, with 15 bases left in between. Germline CDR1 MGHDK, CDR2 SYGVNS. CDR3 length: 16 amino acids. CDR3 region: CASSEGGAGANQPQHF. The CDR3 DNA reads TGTGCCAGCAGTGAAGGGGGGGCAGGGGCAAATCAGCCCCAGCATTTT. Full variable domain (rest looked up from reference TRBV25-1 and TRBJ1-5): EADIYQTPRYLVIGTGKKITLECSQTMGHDKMYWYQQDPGMELHLIHYSYGVNSTEKGDLSSESTVSRIRTEHFPLTLESARPSHTSQYLCASSEGGAGANQPQHFGDGTRLSIL.

There are a few counts of this clone. This chain links TRBV4-3 with TRBJ2-7; 7 nucleotides line up with TRBD2. This CDR3 has 18 amino acids. With V trimmed by 0 bases and J by 0 bases, 11 bases remained unmatched. Germline CDR1 is LGHNA and CDR2 is YSLEER. The CDR3 loop reads CASSQEHVLATSSYEQYF. The DNA for the CDR3 is TGCGCCAGCAGCCAAGAACATGTACTAGCGACTAGCTCCTACGAGCAGTACTTC.

The gene calls are TRBV6-1 and TRBJ2-2; D uncertain. V shed 6 bases and J shed 0 bases, with 11 bases lying between them. The CDR3 contains 15 residues. The germline V gene has CDR1 MNHNS and CDR2 SASEGT. This CDR3 is CASRTQNANTGELFF. As DNA, the CDR3 is TGTGCCAGCAGAACACAGAACGCGAACACCGGGGAGCTGTTTTTT.

The sample holds a few counts of this clone. The rearrangement links TRBV7-8 to TRBJ2-3; D is ambiguous. CDR1 and CDR2 from the germline V gene are SGHVS and FQNEAQ. Trimming took off 7 bases at V and 2 bases at J, with 13 bases between the two ends. The CDR3 covers 14 residues. CDR3 bases: TGTGCCAGCACTCTCTACCGACTCACAGATACGCAGTATTTT. It is translated as CASTLYRLTDTQYF.